This paragraph covers one TCR beta chain sequence. This specimen belongs to a study of monozygotic twins with inflammatory bowel disease. The germline gives CDR1 WSHSY, CDR2 SAAADI. The CDR3 length is 14 residues. A 6-nucleotide sample barcode was carried by the UMIs, which template switching added. TCRdb re-analyzed the 5' RACE reads; it lists each CDR3 protein once, without DNA. The clone table shows 420,000 or so distinct CDR3 sequences, with the ten largest holding around 2.5%. The origin of this receptor is a human donor with ulcerative colitis or Crohn's disease, or a healthy co-twin of an affected twin (not recorded which). V usage is TRBV10-2 and J usage is TRBJ2-5; TCRdb returns TRBD1, unconfirmable since there is no DNA. Sequenced: blood. CDR3 amino acids: CASSVDGAAETQYF.